This T cell receptor (beta chain) was profiled in a study of Ad26.COV2.S vaccination and SARS-CoV-2 variants. Study in general: Dosing was one shot or two shots 56 days apart. Study-level results: Those who received the vaccine showed greater spike-specific TCR breadth than those given placebo.

Method: immunoSEQ multiplex PCR; TCRdb's copy keeps in-frame clones and lacks some. The data show about 440,000 clones, 80% to 95% seen once. The CDR3 extends over 14 amino acids. Germline-derived CDR1 and CDR2 are ENHRY and SYGVKD. The germline V and J ends were trimmed by 5 bases and 4 bases, with 12 bases remaining between them. Stated treatment: around 19 received Ad26.COV2.S at low or high dose, single or two shots; five or six received placebo; per-sample allocation not given. Samples came from day 63 after the first vaccine or placebo injection. Worth noting for this clone: Its antigen is unidentified.

Sequenced material: peripheral blood, taken in a trial of Ad26.COV2.S vaccine versus placebo. This TCR was recovered from a person between 18 and 60 years old who received the Ad26.COV2.S COVID-19 vaccine or a placebo. The genes are TRBV10-3 and TRBJ1-5; possible D gene TRBD1, 5 bases. CDR3 DNA: TGTGCCATCAGTTCGGGACGGGCAAATCAGCCCCAGCATTTT. It is translated as CAISSGRANQPQHF.